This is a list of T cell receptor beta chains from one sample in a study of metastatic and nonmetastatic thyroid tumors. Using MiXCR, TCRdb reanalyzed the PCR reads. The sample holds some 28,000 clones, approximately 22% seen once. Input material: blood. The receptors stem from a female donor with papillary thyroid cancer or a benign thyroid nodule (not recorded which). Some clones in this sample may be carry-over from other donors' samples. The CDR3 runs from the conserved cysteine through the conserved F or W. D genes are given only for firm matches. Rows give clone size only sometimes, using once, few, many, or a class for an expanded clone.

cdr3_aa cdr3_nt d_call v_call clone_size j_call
CASSPQGSRSYEQYF TGTGCCAGCTCACCGCAGGGTAGCCGGTCCTACGAGCAGTACTTC . TRBV18 many TRBJ2-7
CASSRTTADTQYF TGTGCCAGCTCACGGACTACCGCAGATACGCAGTATTTT . TRBV18 few TRBJ2-3
CASGRDNEKLFF TGCGCTTCGGGGCGGGATAATGAAAAACTGTTTTTT . TRBV4-1 . TRBJ1-4
CATLSTTGAHTDTQYF TGTGCCACCCTATCCACTACAGGGGCCCACACAGATACGCAGTATTTT TRBD1 TRBV7-3 . TRBJ2-3
CASSPSIAYGYTF TGTGCCAGCAGCCCAAGTATTGCATATGGCTACACCTTT . TRBV27 few TRBJ1-2
CASSVASGRASGELFF TGTGCCAGCAGCGTAGCCAGCGGGAGGGCTAGTGGGGAGCTGTTTTTT TRBD2 TRBV9 many TRBJ2-2
CASSFSSGQHVKYEQYF TGCGCCAGCAGCTTTTCCTCGGGACAGCATGTCAAATACGAGCAGTACTTC TRBD1 TRBV5-1 once TRBJ2-7
CASSPTGSYGYTF TGCGCCAGCAGCCCTACAGGGTCCTATGGCTACACCTTC . TRBV27 . TRBJ1-2
CASDRSTDTQYF TGTGCCAGCGACAGGAGCACAGATACGCAGTATTTT . TRBV2 many TRBJ2-3
CASSKEAYEQFF TGTGCCAGCAGCAAAGAAGCATATGAGCAGTTCTTC . TRBV3-1 . TRBJ2-1
CAWTPGTYGYTF TGTGCCTGGACGCCAGGGACCTATGGCTACACCTTC . TRBV30 many TRBJ1-2
CASSFTTSTDTQYF TGTGCCAGCAGTTTCACTACTAGCACAGATACACAGTATTTT . TRBV6-5 . TRBJ2-3
CSVPGQNTEAFF TGCAGTGTCCCGGGACAGAACACTGAAGCTTTCTTT . TRBV20-1 many TRBJ1-1
CSARDLYSGSPSSYNSPLHF TGCAGTGCTAGAGATCTGTACAGCGGGTCACCCAGCTCCTATAATTCACCCCTCCACTTT . TRBV20-1 many TRBJ1-6
CATSRDGGSGTDTQYF TGTGCCACCAGCAGAGATGGCGGCAGCGGCACAGATACGCAGTATTTT . TRBV15 medium-sized TRBJ2-3
CATHTGGVGSPLHF TGTGCCACGCATACAGGGGGCGTTGGTTCACCCCTCCACTTT TRBD1 TRBV2 few TRBJ1-6
CSATTGGPYGYTF TGCAGTGCAACTACAGGGGGCCCCTATGGCTACACCTTC TRBD1 TRBV20-1 . TRBJ1-2
CASSRRGWNSPLHF TGTGCCAGCAGTCGGCGGGGGTGGAATTCACCCCTCCACTTT . TRBV12-3/TRBV12-4 . TRBJ1-6
CSSISGLTGELFF TGTTCCAGCATCTCAGGGTTGACCGGGGAGCTGTTTTTT . TRBV6-1 . TRBJ2-2
CASSDGTGNEKLFF TGTGCCAGCAGTGACGGGACAGGGAACGAAAAACTGTTTTTT TRBD1 TRBV6-1 many TRBJ1-4
CASSSGGDGGELFF TGCGCCAGCAGTTCGGGGGGCGATGGCGGGGAGCTATTTTTT . TRBV5-1 . TRBJ2-2
CSARNYEQYF TGCAGTGCTCGGAACTACGAGCAGTACTTC . TRBV20-1 many TRBJ2-7
CSGGSTEAFF TGCAGCGGCGGGTCTACTGAAGCTTTCTTT . TRBV29-1 many TRBJ1-1
CASSLYNEQFF TGCGCCAGCAGCTTGTACAATGAGCAGTTCTTC . TRBV5-1 . TRBJ2-1
CASSAPGIEAFF TGTGCCAGCAGCGCACCCGGGATTGAAGCTTTCTTT . TRBV6-1 many TRBJ1-1
CASSQDRGRLHSPLHF TGCGCCAGCAGCCAAGATCGAGGCCGCTTGCATTCACCCCTCCACTTT . TRBV4-1 many TRBJ1-6
CASSYGQGQLFF TGTGCCAGCAGTTACGGACAGGGGCAACTGTTTTTT TRBD1 TRBV6-5 medium-sized TRBJ1-4
CASNRGDTGELFF TGTGCCAGCAACAGGGGTGACACCGGGGAGCTGTTTTTT TRBD1 TRBV2 few TRBJ2-2
CASTPDSNYGYTF TGTGCCAGCACCCCCGACAGTAACTATGGCTACACCTTC . TRBV6-1 . TRBJ1-2
CASSPNVGFSYSEQLF TGCGCCAGCAGCCCAAACGTCGGGTTCTCCTACAGTGAGCAGCTCTTC . TRBV5-1 once TRBJ2-1
CAISVGGSNTGELFF TGTGCCATCAGTGTGGGCGGGAGCAACACCGGGGAGCTGTTTTTT TRBD2 TRBV10-3 many TRBJ2-2
CASSPANTGELFF TGTGCCAGCAGCCCCGCGAACACCGGGGAGCTGTTTTTT . TRBV28 medium-sized TRBJ2-2
CSARDFSISGRNTGELFF TGCAGTGCTAGAGATTTTTCGATTAGCGGGAGGAACACCGGGGAGCTGTTTTTT TRBD2 TRBV20-1 many TRBJ2-2
CASSPNRAGTGELFF TGTGCCAGCAGCCCCAACAGGGCGGGGACCGGGGAGCTGTTTTTT . TRBV7-8 . TRBJ2-2
CASSSGQSLGYTF TGTGCCAGCAGTTCGGGACAGTCTCTGGGCTACACCTTC TRBD1 TRBV6-5 . TRBJ1-2
CASSIDVRSVGGYTF TGTGCCAGTAGTATAGATGTCAGGTCTGTCGGTGGCTACACCTTC . TRBV19 many TRBJ1-2
CASSLEGTGRVRSGANVLTF TGCGCCAGCAGCTTGGAGGGGACAGGCAGGGTAAGATCTGGGGCCAACGTCCTGACTTTC TRBD1 TRBV5-1 many TRBJ2-6
CASSWDSNYGYTF TGTGCCAGCAGTTGGGACAGTAACTATGGCTACACCTTC TRBD1 TRBV2 few TRBJ1-2
CAIHSRFEAFF TGTGCCATCCACAGCCGTTTTGAAGCTTTCTTT . TRBV6-1 many TRBJ1-1
CSVRDRRTYEQYF TGCAGCGTCCGGGACAGGAGAACCTACGAGCAGTACTTC TRBD1 TRBV29-1 few TRBJ2-7
CASRRTSGSYNEQFF TGTGCCAGCAGACGGACTAGCGGCTCCTACAATGAGCAGTTCTTC TRBD2 TRBV14 many TRBJ2-1
CASSYELSGRCVTDTQYF TGTGCCAGCAGTTATGAACTTAGCGGGAGATGTGTAACAGATACGCAGTATTTT TRBD2 TRBV27 . TRBJ2-3
CATSDSHGAGELFF TGTGCCACCAGCGACTCACATGGGGCCGGGGAGCTGTTTTTT . TRBV12-3/TRBV12-4 . TRBJ2-2
CSARGTGRDRNSYEQYF TGCAGTGCTAGAGGAACTGGCCGGGACAGAAACTCCTACGAGCAGTACTTC TRBD1 TRBV20-1 . TRBJ2-7
CASSQVRADRGSSGYTF TGTGCCAGCAGCCAAGTGAGGGCGGACAGGGGGTCGAGTGGCTACACCTTC TRBD1 TRBV4-2 many TRBJ1-2
CASILRTGVHSPLHF TGTGCCAGCATTCTGAGGACAGGGGTTCATTCACCCCTCCACTTT TRBD1 TRBV12-3/TRBV12-4 . TRBJ1-6
CASSQGISNQPQHF TGTGCCAGCAGCCAAGGGATTAGCAATCAGCCCCAGCATTTT . TRBV3-1 many TRBJ1-5
CSARDDSRNTGELFF TGCAGTGCTAGAGATGATAGCAGGAACACCGGGGAGCTGTTTTTT . TRBV20-1 many TRBJ2-2
CASSLSGAGAGYIGYTF TGTGCCAGCAGTTTATCGGGGGCTGGGGCAGGGTATATAGGCTACACCTTC . TRBV27 hyperexpanded TRBJ1-2
CAWSQVRTRGTYNEQFF TGTGCCTGGAGCCAAGTACGCACCAGGGGCACCTACAATGAGCAGTTCTTC . TRBV30 once TRBJ2-1
CSARGQNYNQPQHF TGCAGTGCCCGGGGACAGAACTACAATCAGCCCCAGCATTTT TRBD1 TRBV20-1 . TRBJ1-5